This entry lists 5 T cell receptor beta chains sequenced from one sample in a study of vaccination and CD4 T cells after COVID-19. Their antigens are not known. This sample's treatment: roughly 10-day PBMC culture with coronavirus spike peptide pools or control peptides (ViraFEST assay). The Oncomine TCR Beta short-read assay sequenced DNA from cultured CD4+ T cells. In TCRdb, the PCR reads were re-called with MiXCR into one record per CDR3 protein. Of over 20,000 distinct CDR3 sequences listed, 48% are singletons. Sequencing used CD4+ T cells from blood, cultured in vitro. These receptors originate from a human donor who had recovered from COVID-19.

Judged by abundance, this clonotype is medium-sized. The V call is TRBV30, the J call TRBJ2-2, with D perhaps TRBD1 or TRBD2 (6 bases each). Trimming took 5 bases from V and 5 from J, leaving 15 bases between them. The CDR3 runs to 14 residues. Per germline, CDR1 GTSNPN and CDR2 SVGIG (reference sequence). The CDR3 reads CAWAARGRTGELFF. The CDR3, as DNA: TGTGCCTGGGCAGCCCGGGGGCGAACCGGGGAGCTGTTTTTT. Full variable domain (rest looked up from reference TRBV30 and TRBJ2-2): SQTIHQWPATLVQPVGSPLSLECTVEGTSNPNLYWYRQAAGRGLQLLFYSVGIGQISSEVPQNLSASRPQDRQFILSSKKLLLSDSGFYLCAWAARGRTGELFFGEGSRLTVL.

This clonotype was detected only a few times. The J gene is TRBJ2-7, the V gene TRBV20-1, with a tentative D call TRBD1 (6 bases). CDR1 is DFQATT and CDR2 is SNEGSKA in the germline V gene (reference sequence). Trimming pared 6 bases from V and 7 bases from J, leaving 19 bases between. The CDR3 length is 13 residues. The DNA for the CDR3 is TGCAGTGCCCAGGGGCAGGCCGCCTTTGAGCAGTACTTC. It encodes CSAQGQAAFEQYF.

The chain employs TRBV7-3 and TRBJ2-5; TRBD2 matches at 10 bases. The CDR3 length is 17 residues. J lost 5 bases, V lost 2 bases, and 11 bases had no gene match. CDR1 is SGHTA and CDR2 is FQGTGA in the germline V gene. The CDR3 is CASSLWAAGGEEETQYF. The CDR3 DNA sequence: TGTGCCAGCAGCTTATGGGCAGCGGGAGGGGAGGAGGAGACCCAGTACTTC.

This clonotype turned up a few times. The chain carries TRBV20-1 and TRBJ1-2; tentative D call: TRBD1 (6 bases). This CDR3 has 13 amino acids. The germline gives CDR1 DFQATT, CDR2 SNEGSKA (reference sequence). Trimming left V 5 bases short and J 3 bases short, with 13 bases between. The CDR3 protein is CSAPQGNDYGYTF. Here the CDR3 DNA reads TGCAGTGCTCCTCAGGGGAATGACTATGGCTACACCTTC.

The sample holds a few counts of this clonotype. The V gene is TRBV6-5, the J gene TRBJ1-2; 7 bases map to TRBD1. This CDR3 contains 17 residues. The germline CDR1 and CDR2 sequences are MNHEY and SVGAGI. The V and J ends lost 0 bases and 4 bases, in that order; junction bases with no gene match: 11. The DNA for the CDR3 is TGTGCCAGCAGTTACTCATCAGACAGGGTGGGGGGCTATGGCTACACCTTC. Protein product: CASSYSSDRVGGYGYTF.